Listed below are T cell receptor beta chains from one sample, sequenced in a study of cytomegalovirus exposure and HLA in healthy donors. Only in-frame clones appear in the TCRdb table, and some are missing; sequencing was by immunoSEQ multiplex PCR. The data hold roughly 190,000 clones, with 79% observed a single time. The sample was PBMCs. These receptors were obtained from a woman aged 45-60 years in good health and CMV-seronegative. CDR3s include the opening cysteine and the closing phenylalanine or tryptophan. The order of the fields is D gene, CDR3 length, V gene, J gene, clone size, CDR3 protein, CDR3 DNA. The D gene is left open where the match is weak. For some rows the clone size is stated as once, few or many, or as a class when expanded; others skip it.

d_call: TRBD2; cdr3_length: 17; v_call: TRBV5-4; j_call: TRBJ2-3; clone_size: -; cdr3_aa: CASSLSRGRAYRDTQYF; cdr3_nt: TGTGCCAGCAGCTTGTCTCGCGGGAGGGCCTACAGGGATACGCAGTATTTT
d_call: -; cdr3_length: 15; v_call: TRBV9; j_call: TRBJ1-3; clone_size: -; cdr3_aa: CASGVGTSRGNTIYF; cdr3_nt: TGTGCCAGCGGCGTGGGGACATCGAGGGGAAACACCATATATTTT
d_call: TRBD1; cdr3_length: 14; v_call: TRBV18; j_call: TRBJ2-1; clone_size: -; cdr3_aa: CASSPPAGTDEQFF; cdr3_nt: TGTGCCAGCTCACCCCCTGCCGGGACAGACGAGCAGTTCTTC
d_call: TRBD1; cdr3_length: 15; v_call: TRBV6-8; j_call: TRBJ1-1; clone_size: -; cdr3_aa: CAVEGQGLSNTEAFF; cdr3_nt: TGTGCCGTTGAGGGACAGGGGCTTTCGAACACTGAAGCTTTCTTT
d_call: TRBD1; cdr3_length: 19; v_call: TRBV9; j_call: TRBJ1-6; clone_size: once; cdr3_aa: CASSPRDRGPGSYNSPLHF; cdr3_nt: TGTGCCAGCAGCCCCCGGGACAGGGGGCCGGGATCCTATAATTCACCCCTCCACTTT
d_call: -; cdr3_length: 11; v_call: TRBV20-1; j_call: TRBJ2-7; clone_size: -; cdr3_aa: CSVESSYEQYF; cdr3_nt: TGCAGTGTGGAGTCCTCCTACGAGCAGTACTTC
d_call: TRBD2; cdr3_length: 15; v_call: TRBV7-6; j_call: TRBJ2-1; clone_size: -; cdr3_aa: CASSFTSGSGNEQFF; cdr3_nt: TGTGCCAGCAGTTTCACTAGCGGGAGTGGGAATGAGCAGTTCTTC
d_call: -; cdr3_length: 15; v_call: TRBV5-1; j_call: TRBJ1-4; clone_size: few; cdr3_aa: CASSLVRGADEKLFF; cdr3_nt: TGCGCCAGCAGCTTGGTTCGGGGGGCGGATGAAAAACTGTTTTTT
d_call: -; cdr3_length: 14; v_call: TRBV6-5; j_call: TRBJ1-5; clone_size: few; cdr3_aa: CASSYMGAGQPQHF; cdr3_nt: TGTGCCAGCAGTTATATGGGGGCAGGACAGCCCCAGCATTTT
d_call: -; cdr3_length: 15; v_call: TRBV6-1; j_call: TRBJ1-5; clone_size: -; cdr3_aa: CASSEALGGSQPQHF; cdr3_nt: TGTGCCAGCAGTGAAGCGCTGGGAGGAAGCCAGCCCCAGCATTTT
d_call: TRBD1; cdr3_length: 13; v_call: TRBV10-3; j_call: TRBJ1-1; clone_size: -; cdr3_aa: CAISGQGMTEAFF; cdr3_nt: TGTGCCATCAGTGGACAGGGGATGACTGAAGCTTTCTTT
d_call: -; cdr3_length: 13; v_call: TRBV29-1; j_call: TRBJ2-7; clone_size: -; cdr3_aa: CSVSLTLSYEQYF; cdr3_nt: TGCAGCGTTTCTTTGACTCTGTCCTACGAGCAGTACTTC
d_call: -; cdr3_length: 12; v_call: TRBV13; j_call: TRBJ2-3; clone_size: -; cdr3_aa: CASSWGADTQYF; cdr3_nt: TGTGCCAGCAGCTGGGGAGCAGATACGCAGTATTTT
d_call: TRBD1; cdr3_length: 14; v_call: TRBV6-6; j_call: TRBJ2-7; clone_size: few; cdr3_aa: CASRRQGRTYEQYF; cdr3_nt: TGTGCCAGCAGGCGACAGGGTAGGACCTACGAGCAGTACTTC
d_call: -; cdr3_length: 10; v_call: TRBV10-1; j_call: TRBJ1-5; clone_size: -; cdr3_aa: CASTGLAQHF; cdr3_nt: TGCGCCAGCACGGGACTTGCCCAGCATTTT
d_call: TRBD1; cdr3_length: 14; v_call: TRBV6-1; j_call: TRBJ2-7; clone_size: -; cdr3_aa: CAGRGGTGGYEQYF; cdr3_nt: TGTGCCGGGAGGGGTGGGACAGGGGGATACGAGCAGTACTTC
d_call: TRBD2; cdr3_length: 15; v_call: TRBV19; j_call: TRBJ2-2; clone_size: -; cdr3_aa: CASTEGLLWTGELFF; cdr3_nt: TGTGCCAGTACGGAGGGACTACTATGGACCGGGGAGCTGTTTTTT
d_call: -; cdr3_length: 15; v_call: TRBV30; j_call: TRBJ2-2; clone_size: -; cdr3_aa: CAWNTGTLHTGELFF; cdr3_nt: TGTGCCTGGAACACCGGGACTCTTCACACCGGGGAGCTGTTTTTT
d_call: TRBD1; cdr3_length: 14; v_call: TRBV28; j_call: TRBJ2-2; clone_size: -; cdr3_aa: CASSFLRGQGELFF; cdr3_nt: TGTGCCAGCAGTTTTCTCAGGGGGCAAGGGGAGCTGTTTTTT
d_call: TRBD1; cdr3_length: 13; v_call: TRBV18; j_call: TRBJ1-1; clone_size: once; cdr3_aa: CASSDRVNTEAFF; cdr3_nt: TGTGCCAGCTCAGACAGGGTGAACACTGAAGCTTTCTTT
d_call: TRBD1; cdr3_length: 13; v_call: TRBV11-3; j_call: TRBJ2-7; clone_size: once; cdr3_aa: CASSFSTGVEQYF; cdr3_nt: TGTGCCAGCAGCTTTAGCACAGGGGTAGAGCAGTACTTC
d_call: TRBD1; cdr3_length: 16; v_call: TRBV10-2; j_call: TRBJ1-5; clone_size: -; cdr3_aa: CASSAEQGAWNQPQHF; cdr3_nt: TGCGCCAGCAGTGCGGAGCAGGGGGCTTGGAATCAGCCCCAGCATTTT
d_call: -; cdr3_length: 14; v_call: TRBV28; j_call: TRBJ1-1; clone_size: -; cdr3_aa: CASSLLAGNTEAFF; cdr3_nt: TGTGCCAGCAGTTTATTGGCAGGAAACACTGAAGCTTTCTTT
d_call: -; cdr3_length: 17; v_call: TRBV19; j_call: TRBJ1-1; clone_size: once; cdr3_aa: CASSIQARGVTNTEAFF; cdr3_nt: TGTGCCAGTAGTATTCAGGCCAGGGGCGTAACGAACACTGAAGCTTTCTTT
d_call: TRBD1; cdr3_length: 16; v_call: TRBV6-5; j_call: TRBJ1-5; clone_size: -; cdr3_aa: CASSSSRQGFYQPQHF; cdr3_nt: TGTGCCAGCAGTTCCTCCCGACAGGGCTTTTATCAGCCCCAGCATTTT
d_call: -; cdr3_length: 14; v_call: TRBV27; j_call: TRBJ1-1; clone_size: -; cdr3_aa: CASSFRGVNTEAFF; cdr3_nt: TGTGCCAGCAGCTTCCGGGGTGTGAACACTGAAGCTTTCTTT
d_call: TRBD1; cdr3_length: 18; v_call: TRBV18; j_call: TRBJ2-6; clone_size: -; cdr3_aa: CASSPVQGARSGANVLTF; cdr3_nt: TGTGCCAGCTCACCCGTACAGGGGGCGCGGTCTGGGGCCAACGTCCTGACTTTC
d_call: -; cdr3_length: 14; v_call: TRBV5-4; j_call: TRBJ2-5; clone_size: -; cdr3_aa: CASDRDPAGETQYF; cdr3_nt: TGTGCCAGCGACCGGGACCCGGCGGGGGAGACCCAGTACTTC
d_call: TRBD1; cdr3_length: 16; v_call: TRBV9; j_call: TRBJ2-7; clone_size: few; cdr3_aa: CASSQLRDRGPYEQYF; cdr3_nt: TGTGCCAGCAGCCAACTCCGGGACAGGGGCCCCTACGAGCAGTACTTC
d_call: TRBD2; cdr3_length: 16; v_call: TRBV7-2; j_call: TRBJ2-1; clone_size: -; cdr3_aa: CASSFEVAGGGNEQFF; cdr3_nt: TGTGCCAGCAGCTTTGAAGTAGCGGGAGGGGGGAATGAGCAGTTCTTC
d_call: -; cdr3_length: 13; v_call: TRBV11-3; j_call: TRBJ2-3; clone_size: -; cdr3_aa: CASSQTGRDNLYF; cdr3_nt: TGTGCCAGCAGCCAAACGGGCAGGGATAATCTGTATTTT
d_call: -; cdr3_length: 13; v_call: TRBV2; j_call: TRBJ2-5; clone_size: once; cdr3_aa: CASRDLRGETQYF; cdr3_nt: TGTGCCAGCAGGGACCTACGAGGGGAGACCCAGTACTTC
d_call: TRBD1; cdr3_length: 14; v_call: TRBV19; j_call: TRBJ1-2; clone_size: once; cdr3_aa: CASSPRTGGYGYTF; cdr3_nt: TGTGCCAGTAGTCCTCGGACAGGAGGCTATGGCTACACCTTC
d_call: -; cdr3_length: 15; v_call: TRBV28; j_call: TRBJ2-1; clone_size: -; cdr3_aa: CASSPALSSYNEQFF; cdr3_nt: TGTGCCAGCAGTCCCGCACTGAGCTCCTACAATGAGCAGTTCTTC
d_call: -; cdr3_length: 14; v_call: TRBV7-2; j_call: TRBJ1-5; clone_size: -; cdr3_aa: CASSLVAGNQPQHF; cdr3_nt: TGTGCCAGCAGCTTAGTGGCAGGCAATCAGCCCCAGCATTTT
d_call: -; cdr3_length: 12; v_call: TRBV19; j_call: TRBJ1-5; clone_size: -; cdr3_aa: CASSTTYQPQHF; cdr3_nt: TGTGCCAGTAGTACCACCTACCAGCCCCAGCATTTT
d_call: -; cdr3_length: 15; v_call: TRBV19; j_call: TRBJ2-7; clone_size: -; cdr3_aa: CASSIVLSGSYEQYF; cdr3_nt: TGTGCCAGTAGTATAGTTCTTTCAGGATCCTACGAGCAGTACTTC
d_call: -; cdr3_length: 15; v_call: TRBV7-3; j_call: TRBJ2-1; clone_size: -; cdr3_aa: CASSFLGGISPEQFF; cdr3_nt: TGTGCCAGCAGCTTTCTCGGCGGGATTAGTCCTGAGCAGTTCTTC
d_call: -; cdr3_length: 15; v_call: TRBV28; j_call: TRBJ2-5; clone_size: -; cdr3_aa: CASTVGGLGQETQYF; cdr3_nt: TGTGCCAGCACCGTAGGGGGTTTGGGTCAAGAGACCCAGTACTTC
d_call: -; cdr3_length: 14; v_call: TRBV7-2; j_call: TRBJ1-4; clone_size: -; cdr3_aa: CASSSVGGREKLFF; cdr3_nt: TGTGCCAGCAGCTCCGTTGGGGGCCGTGAAAAACTGTTTTTT
d_call: -; cdr3_length: 14; v_call: TRBV7-2; j_call: TRBJ1-5; clone_size: -; cdr3_aa: CASSFGQLNQPQHF; cdr3_nt: TGTGCCAGCAGCTTCGGACAGCTTAATCAGCCCCAGCATTTT
d_call: -; cdr3_length: 14; v_call: TRBV7-6; j_call: TRBJ1-1; clone_size: few; cdr3_aa: CASSLLTGPPEAFF; cdr3_nt: TGTGCCAGCAGCTTACTAACAGGTCCCCCTGAAGCTTTCTTT
d_call: -; cdr3_length: 14; v_call: TRBV7-8; j_call: TRBJ1-5; clone_size: -; cdr3_aa: CASSFAPGYQPQHF; cdr3_nt: TGTGCCAGCAGCTTCGCGCCAGGTTATCAGCCCCAGCATTTT
d_call: TRBD1; cdr3_length: 15; v_call: TRBV7-2; j_call: TRBJ2-5; clone_size: -; cdr3_aa: CASSSDRVGLETQYF; cdr3_nt: TGTGCCAGCAGCTCCGACAGGGTCGGGTTAGAGACCCAGTACTTC
d_call: -; cdr3_length: 10; v_call: TRBV10-1; j_call: TRBJ2-7; clone_size: -; cdr3_aa: CARAGYEQYF; cdr3_nt: TGCGCCAGGGCAGGCTACGAGCAGTACTTC
d_call: TRBD2; cdr3_length: 14; v_call: TRBV5-1; j_call: TRBJ2-5; clone_size: -; cdr3_aa: CASSASGGGETQYF; cdr3_nt: TGCGCCAGCAGCGCTAGCGGGGGCGGGGAGACCCAGTACTTC
d_call: TRBD2; cdr3_length: 16; v_call: TRBV7-9; j_call: TRBJ2-3; clone_size: -; cdr3_aa: CASSPPNGGGTDTQYF; cdr3_nt: TGTGCCAGCAGCCCCCCGAACGGCGGGGGGACAGATACGCAGTATTTT
d_call: -; cdr3_length: 14; v_call: TRBV5-4; j_call: TRBJ2-1; clone_size: -; cdr3_aa: CASSPRSSHNEQFF; cdr3_nt: TGTGCCAGCAGCCCCCGATCTAGCCACAATGAGCAGTTCTTC
d_call: TRBD1; cdr3_length: 14; v_call: TRBV5-1; j_call: TRBJ2-1; clone_size: -; cdr3_aa: CASSWGTGSHEQFF; cdr3_nt: TGCGCCAGCAGCTGGGGGACAGGGTCCCATGAGCAGTTCTTC
d_call: -; cdr3_length: 13; v_call: TRBV30; j_call: TRBJ2-2; clone_size: -; cdr3_aa: CAWSLFRGGELFF; cdr3_nt: TGTGCCTGGAGCTTATTCCGGGGCGGGGAGCTGTTTTTT
d_call: TRBD1; cdr3_length: 14; v_call: TRBV28; j_call: TRBJ1-6; clone_size: -; cdr3_aa: CASSGDRFSSPLHF; cdr3_nt: TGTGCCAGCAGTGGGGACAGGTTCAGTTCACCCCTCCACTTT